This entry is about one T cell receptor (beta chain). Its target is not known. An end of the junction does not agree with germline; a read error may underlie this. The data originate from a study of blood T cells in healthy people across ages. Whole-study findings and limits: Naive T cell percentage by flow cytometry tracked strongly with beta diversity.

With a J-beta primer mix and a sample-barcoded 5' primer, a second PCR ran roughly 6 to 11 cycles. TCRdb re-analysed the 5' RACE reads in MiXCR, keeping a single row per CDR3 protein. The repertoire holds roughly 1.5 million distinct CDR3 sequences, about 45% seen once, with around 4% in the top ten. From germline, CDR1 is SGHRS and CDR2 YFSETQ. The CDR3 has 15 amino acids. The source is a woman under 30 in good health. The rearrangement joins TRBV5-1 to TRBJ2-3; no firm D call. The material sequenced was blood. DNA of the CDR3: TGCGCCAGCAGAAAGGCCCCCGCAAGCACAGATGCGCAGTATTTT. Amino acids: CASRKAPASTDAQYF.